A selection of T cell receptor beta chains follows, all from one sample in a study of blood T cell repertoires in COVID-19. Only in-frame clones appear in the TCRdb table, and some are missing; sequencing was by immunoSEQ multiplex PCR. Among about 92,000 clones listed, around 88% were seen once. The specimen was peripheral blood. The receptors stem from a woman aged 60-70 years with COVID-19, enrolled during active disease. CDR3s include the opening cysteine and the closing phenylalanine or tryptophan. The D gene is left open where the match is weak. The size entry is marked missing in some rows and otherwise reads once, few, many or a size class.

V gene: TRBV4-1; clone size: -; D gene: TRBD1; J gene: TRBJ2-5; CDR3 DNA: TGCGCCAGCAGCCATCCCGACAGGGGGGGAGAGACCCAGTACTTC; CDR3 protein: CASSHPDRGGETQYF
V gene: TRBV6-5; clone size: once; D gene: -; J gene: TRBJ2-7; CDR3 DNA: TGTGCCAGCAGTTTCCTCGGGACACCCCTCCACGAGCAGTACTTC; CDR3 protein: CASSFLGTPLHEQYF
V gene: TRBV6-5; clone size: -; D gene: -; J gene: TRBJ1-2; CDR3 DNA: TGTGCCAGCGGGGACATCAAGAACTATGGCTACACCTTC; CDR3 protein: CASGDIKNYGYTF
V gene: TRBV7-8; clone size: -; D gene: -; J gene: TRBJ2-2; CDR3 DNA: TGTGCCAGCAGCCTTAGGAGGCTTCGAACCGGGGAGCTGTTTTTT; CDR3 protein: CASSLRRLRTGELFF
V gene: TRBV3-1/TRBV3-2; clone size: -; D gene: -; J gene: TRBJ1-1; CDR3 DNA: TGTGCCAGCAGCCACGCGGGACCGCCGAACACTGAAGCTTTCTTT; CDR3 protein: CASSHAGPPNTEAFF
V gene: TRBV18; clone size: -; D gene: -; J gene: TRBJ1-2; CDR3 DNA: TGTGCCAGCTCCCCGCCAGCGTTCCGGGGGGGCTACACCTTC; CDR3 protein: CASSPPAFRGGYTF
V gene: TRBV4-2; clone size: -; D gene: -; J gene: TRBJ2-3; CDR3 DNA: TGTGCCAGCAGCCAAGACGGAGAAAACGACGGTACGCAGTATTTT; CDR3 protein: CASSQDGENDGTQYF
V gene: TRBV10-3; clone size: once; D gene: -; J gene: TRBJ1-2; CDR3 DNA: TGTGCCATCAGTGACCATACCCGGGGGGGTGGCTACACCTTC; CDR3 protein: CAISDHTRGGGYTF
V gene: TRBV18; clone size: -; D gene: TRBD1; J gene: TRBJ1-2; CDR3 DNA: TGTGCCAGCTCACCAGGGGACAGGAACTATGGCTACACCTTC; CDR3 protein: CASSPGDRNYGYTF
V gene: TRBV7-2; clone size: -; D gene: -; J gene: TRBJ1-2; CDR3 DNA: TGTGCCAGCAGCTTAGTAGTGGCAGGACAGTCCAACTATGGCTACACCTTC; CDR3 protein: CASSLVVAGQSNYGYTF
V gene: TRBV9; clone size: -; D gene: -; J gene: TRBJ2-2; CDR3 DNA: TGTGCCAGCGGGAAAGGGGCTAACACCGGGGAGCTGTTTTTT; CDR3 protein: CASGKGANTGELFF
V gene: TRBV5-8; clone size: -; D gene: TRBD1; J gene: TRBJ1-6; CDR3 DNA: TGTGCCAACCGAGACAGGGGTCGGATCTATAATTCACCCCTCCACTTT; CDR3 protein: CANRDRGRIYNSPLHF
V gene: TRBV6-2/TRBV6-3; clone size: -; D gene: -; J gene: TRBJ2-3; CDR3 DNA: TGTGCCAGCAGTGACATCGGAGGAGATACGCAGTATTTT; CDR3 protein: CASSDIGGDTQYF
V gene: TRBV30; clone size: -; D gene: -; J gene: TRBJ1-2; CDR3 DNA: TGTGCCTGGAGCCGGCTAGCTAGTGGCTACACCTTC; CDR3 protein: CAWSRLASGYTF
V gene: TRBV5-1; clone size: -; D gene: TRBD2; J gene: TRBJ2-4; CDR3 DNA: TGCGCCAGCAGCTTGGGCGGGGGGCCGGACATTCAGTACTTC; CDR3 protein: CASSLGGGPDIQYF
V gene: TRBV19; clone size: -; D gene: TRBD1; J gene: TRBJ1-2; CDR3 DNA: TGTGCCAGTAGTATTGGGGGACAGGGCTTCTATGGCTACACCTTC; CDR3 protein: CASSIGGQGFYGYTF
V gene: TRBV28; clone size: -; D gene: -; J gene: TRBJ2-3; CDR3 DNA: TGTGCCAGCACCCCCAGCTATACTACTAGCACAGATACGCAGTATTTT; CDR3 protein: CASTPSYTTSTDTQYF
V gene: TRBV7-9; clone size: -; D gene: -; J gene: TRBJ2-1; CDR3 DNA: TGTGCCAGCAGCTCAGCAGGCAGGGGTAATGAGCAGTTCTTC; CDR3 protein: CASSSAGRGNEQFF
V gene: TRBV18; clone size: -; D gene: TRBD1; J gene: TRBJ1-1; CDR3 DNA: TGTGCCAGCTCACCACGGCAGGGGGAGACCACTGAAGCTTTCTTT; CDR3 protein: CASSPRQGETTEAFF
V gene: TRBV7-9; clone size: -; D gene: TRBD1; J gene: TRBJ1-1; CDR3 DNA: TGTGCCAGCAGCTTAGGGACAGGGGTCACTGAAGCTTTCTTT; CDR3 protein: CASSLGTGVTEAFF
V gene: TRBV4-3; clone size: -; D gene: TRBD1; J gene: TRBJ1-2; CDR3 DNA: TGCGCCAGCAGCCAGGCGGGACAGGTACCTTCTGGCTACACCTTC; CDR3 protein: CASSQAGQVPSGYTF
V gene: TRBV28; clone size: -; D gene: -; J gene: TRBJ1-1; CDR3 DNA: TGTGCCAGCAGTTTAAGTCAGGGGCTCACTGAAGCTTTCTTT; CDR3 protein: CASSLSQGLTEAFF
V gene: TRBV7-9; clone size: -; D gene: -; J gene: TRBJ1-1; CDR3 DNA: TGTGCCAGCAGCTTCGACACTGAAGCTTTCTTT; CDR3 protein: CASSFDTEAFF
V gene: TRBV9; clone size: -; D gene: -; J gene: TRBJ1-1; CDR3 DNA: TGTGCCAGCAGCCCCGGGAATCGGGGGTCTGAAGCTTTCTTT; CDR3 protein: CASSPGNRGSEAFF
V gene: TRBV6-5; clone size: few; D gene: TRBD2; J gene: TRBJ2-3; CDR3 DNA: TGTGCCAGCGCCGGGACTAGCGGGACAGATACGCAGTATTTT; CDR3 protein: CASAGTSGTDTQYF
V gene: TRBV29-1; clone size: -; D gene: -; J gene: TRBJ1-2; CDR3 DNA: TGCAGCGCCGACAGGCCCACCCGGTATGGCTACACCTTC; CDR3 protein: CSADRPTRYGYTF
V gene: TRBV7-9; clone size: -; D gene: -; J gene: TRBJ1-4; CDR3 DNA: TGTGCCAGCAGCGCTCGGTATGAAAAACTGTTTTTT; CDR3 protein: CASSARYEKLFF
V gene: TRBV2; clone size: -; D gene: TRBD2; J gene: TRBJ2-3; CDR3 DNA: TGTGCCAGCAGTGAACTTGGGGAGGGTACGCAGTATTTT; CDR3 protein: CASSELGEGTQYF
V gene: TRBV4-1; clone size: -; D gene: TRBD1; J gene: TRBJ1-2; CDR3 DNA: TGCGCCAGCAGCCGAGGACAGGGATTATGGGGCTACACCTTC; CDR3 protein: CASSRGQGLWGYTF
V gene: TRBV7-2; clone size: -; D gene: -; J gene: TRBJ1-2; CDR3 DNA: TGTGCCAGCAGCTTCCAAGACATCTATGGCTACACCTTC; CDR3 protein: CASSFQDIYGYTF
V gene: TRBV6-5; clone size: -; D gene: -; J gene: TRBJ1-1; CDR3 DNA: TGTGCCAGCAGGGGGCATCTGAACACTGAAGCTTTCTTT; CDR3 protein: CASRGHLNTEAFF
V gene: TRBV5-6; clone size: -; D gene: TRBD1; J gene: TRBJ2-5; CDR3 DNA: TGTGCCAGCAGCCCCCAGACAGGGGCGCAAGAGACCCAGTACTTC; CDR3 protein: CASSPQTGAQETQYF
V gene: TRBV3-1/TRBV3-2; clone size: -; D gene: -; J gene: TRBJ1-1; CDR3 DNA: TGTGCCAGCAGCGGCAGGGCTGAAGCTTTCTTT; CDR3 protein: CASSGRAEAFF
V gene: TRBV4-1; clone size: -; D gene: TRBD2; J gene: TRBJ2-7; CDR3 DNA: TGCGCCAGCAGCCACCTTAGCGGGGGCTCCTACGAGCAGTATTTC; CDR3 protein: CASSHLSGGSYEQYF
V gene: TRBV18; clone size: -; D gene: -; J gene: TRBJ1-2; CDR3 DNA: TGTGCCAGCTCACCGGGAAACAGGGCGTCTGGCTACACCTTC; CDR3 protein: CASSPGNRASGYTF
V gene: TRBV19; clone size: -; D gene: -; J gene: TRBJ2-7; CDR3 DNA: TGTGCCAGTAGTATAGTGGTGGGGGCGAGGGGCGAGCAGTACTTC; CDR3 protein: CASSIVVGARGEQYF
V gene: TRBV5-1; clone size: -; D gene: -; J gene: TRBJ1-3; CDR3 DNA: TGCGCCAGCAGTCTAGTGGCCGGTGGAAACACCATATATTTT; CDR3 protein: CASSLVAGGNTIYF
V gene: TRBV3-1/TRBV3-2; clone size: -; D gene: -; J gene: TRBJ2-1; CDR3 DNA: TGTGCCAGCAGCCAGGTAGCGTCCTCCTCTTACAATGAGCAGTTCTTC; CDR3 protein: CASSQVASSSYNEQFF
V gene: TRBV5-4; clone size: -; D gene: -; J gene: TRBJ1-1; CDR3 DNA: TGTGCCAGCAGCTTGGGAGTCAAGGGGGCTGAAGCTTTCTTT; CDR3 protein: CASSLGVKGAEAFF
V gene: TRBV10-3; clone size: -; D gene: TRBD1; J gene: TRBJ2-2; CDR3 DNA: TGTGCCATCAGCTATCCGGGACAGGAGAACACCGGGGAGCTGTTTTTT; CDR3 protein: CAISYPGQENTGELFF
V gene: TRBV10-3; clone size: once; D gene: -; J gene: TRBJ2-3; CDR3 DNA: TGTGCCATCAGTATAGGAGCAGATACGCAGTATTTT; CDR3 protein: CAISIGADTQYF
V gene: TRBV27; clone size: few; D gene: TRBD1; J gene: TRBJ1-2; CDR3 DNA: TGTGCCAGCTCCACAGGGGCAGGCCTCTATGGCTACACCTTC; CDR3 protein: CASSTGAGLYGYTF
V gene: TRBV11-3; clone size: -; D gene: TRBD1; J gene: TRBJ2-2; CDR3 DNA: TGTGCCAGCAGCACGGGACAGGGGGCAATCGGGGAGCTGTTTTTT; CDR3 protein: CASSTGQGAIGELFF
V gene: TRBV7-9; clone size: few; D gene: TRBD1; J gene: TRBJ1-2; CDR3 DNA: TGTGCCAGCAGCCTGGGACAGGGCTATGGCTACACCTTC; CDR3 protein: CASSLGQGYGYTF
V gene: TRBV6-5; clone size: once; D gene: -; J gene: TRBJ1-2; CDR3 DNA: TGTGCCAGCAGTTACCGTACCCCGGGAGCTAACTATGGCTACACCTTC; CDR3 protein: CASSYRTPGANYGYTF
V gene: TRBV6-2/TRBV6-3; clone size: few; D gene: TRBD2; J gene: TRBJ2-5; CDR3 DNA: TGTGCCAGCAGTTACTCTACCAGCGGGGGATCGGAGACCCAGTACTTC; CDR3 protein: CASSYSTSGGSETQYF
V gene: TRBV6-2/TRBV6-3; clone size: -; D gene: TRBD2; J gene: TRBJ2-1; CDR3 DNA: TGTGCCAGCAGTCCCTGGAGGGAGCGGGGCCGGGTGAGCTCCTACAATGAGCAGTTCTTC; CDR3 protein: CASSPWRERGRVSSYNEQFF
V gene: TRBV28; clone size: -; D gene: -; J gene: TRBJ2-1; CDR3 DNA: TGTGCCAGCAGTTTACAGCAGGAACCGTTCTTC; CDR3 protein: CASSLQQEPFF
V gene: TRBV9; clone size: -; D gene: -; J gene: TRBJ1-3; CDR3 DNA: TGTGCCAGCAGCGTAGCTGGAGCTGGAAACACCATATATTTT; CDR3 protein: CASSVAGAGNTIYF
V gene: TRBV5-1; clone size: once; D gene: -; J gene: TRBJ2-3; CDR3 DNA: TGCGCCAGCAGCTTGGCGGCGGGGGCCCCCACCACAGATACGCAGTATTTT; CDR3 protein: CASSLAAGAPTTDTQYF
V gene: TRBV10-1; clone size: -; D gene: -; J gene: TRBJ1-1; CDR3 DNA: TGCGCCAGCAGTGGACGACAGAACACTGAAGCTTTCTTT; CDR3 protein: CASSGRQNTEAFF
V gene: TRBV6-5; clone size: -; D gene: TRBD1; J gene: TRBJ1-1; CDR3 DNA: TGTGCCAGCAGTTCACAGGGGAGCTCTGAAGCTTTCTTT; CDR3 protein: CASSSQGSSEAFF
V gene: TRBV7-9; clone size: few; D gene: TRBD1; J gene: TRBJ1-2; CDR3 DNA: TGTGCCAGCAGCCAAGGGACAGCCGAGAATGGCTACACCTTC; CDR3 protein: CASSQGTAENGYTF
V gene: TRBV5-1; clone size: -; D gene: TRBD1; J gene: TRBJ1-2; CDR3 DNA: TGCGCCAGCAGCTTGGTCCTCGACAGGGTCGGAAACTATGGCTACACCTTC; CDR3 protein: CASSLVLDRVGNYGYTF
V gene: TRBV6-5; clone size: -; D gene: -; J gene: TRBJ1-2; CDR3 DNA: TGTGCCAGCAGACGAAACAGGGAGACTAACTATGGCTACACCTTC; CDR3 protein: CASRRNRETNYGYTF
V gene: TRBV2; clone size: once; D gene: -; J gene: TRBJ2-2; CDR3 DNA: TGTGCCAGCAGTGAACCACTAGCTGCCGGGGAGCTGTTTTTT; CDR3 protein: CASSEPLAAGELFF
V gene: TRBV3-1/TRBV3-2; clone size: -; D gene: TRBD1; J gene: TRBJ1-5; CDR3 DNA: TGTGCCAGCAGCCCCCCGGACAGGGGTGATCAGCCCCAGCATTTT; CDR3 protein: CASSPPDRGDQPQHF
V gene: TRBV11-1; clone size: once; D gene: -; J gene: TRBJ1-4; CDR3 DNA: TGTGCCAGCAGCCCGACTACTTCAACTAATGAAAAACTGTTTTTT; CDR3 protein: CASSPTTSTNEKLFF
V gene: TRBV2; clone size: few; D gene: -; J gene: TRBJ1-3; CDR3 DNA: TGTGCCAGCAGTGGAGGGACTGGAAACACCATATATTTT; CDR3 protein: CASSGGTGNTIYF